The following is a TCR beta chain sequence with its context. What it binds is unknown. Naive CD8 cells were CD45RO-negative, positively selected for CCR7, excluding terminally differentiated effector memory CD45RA+ cells. Nashville, Tennessee was home to all donors, who were Caucasian adults. Germline loops: CDR1 MGHDK, CDR2 SYGVNS. CDR3 length equals 15 residues. V was pared by 1 base and J by 10 bases, with 16 bases between. This sample was included in a study of shared clonotypes between healthy human individuals. General study points: For sorted subsets, rarefaction showed incomplete sequencing despite large depth.

Here immunoSEQ multiplex PCR was the method, and the copy in TCRdb shows in-frame clones only, minus some. The sample yields about 2.1 million clones, roughly 91% seen once. The receptor was isolated from a man between 18 and 29 years old in good health. Some clones in this sample may be carry-over from other donors' samples. The sequenced sample consisted of naive CD8+ T cells from PBMCs. V and J are TRBV25-1 and TRBJ1-4; D is perhaps TRBD1 (6 bases). The CDR3 nucleotides read TGTGCCAGCAGTGAATTGACAGAGGGGGTCCCAAAACTGTTTTTT. Its translation is CASSELTEGVPKLFF. The entire variable domain, with the rest obtained from reference TRBV25-1 and TRBJ1-4, is as follows: EADIYQTPRYLVIGTGKKITLECSQTMGHDKMYWYQQDPGMELHLIHYSYGVNSTEKGDLSSESTVSRIRTEHFPLTLESARPSHTSQYLCASSELTEGVPKLFFGSGTQLSVL.